A single sample is the source of the 30 T cell receptor beta chains below, sequenced in a study of technical replicates of blood from several donors. Generated by immunoSEQ multiplex PCR, the TCRdb table keeps only in-frame clones and is missing some. The table includes under 90,000 clones, 90% to 95% detected once. Sequencing was performed on T cells isolated from PBMCs. These receptors all come from a human donor in good health.

The chain combines TRBV13 with TRBJ1-2, with 11 bases fitting TRBD1. Per germline, CDR1 PRHDT and CDR2 FYEKMQ (reference sequence). The CDR3 sequence is 15 residues long. V trimming: 3 bases; J trimming: 8 bases; junction bases outside the gene matches: 8. As DNA, the CDR3 is TGTGCCAGCAGCTTCACCGGACAGGGGGCAGGAGGCTACACCTTC. Translated: CASSFTGQGAGGYTF. Full variable domain (outside the CDR3, taken from reference TRBV13 and TRBJ1-2): AAGVIQSPRHLIKEKRETATLKCYPIPRHDTVYWYQQGPGQDPQFLISFYEKMQSDKGSIPDRFSAQQFSDYHSELNMSSLELGDSALYFCASSFTGQGAGGYTFGSGTRLTVV.

The genes are TRBV5-1 and TRBJ1-4; D may be TRBD1 (5 bases). CDR3 length: 14 residues. Trimming removed 4 bases at V and 7 bases at J, with 14 bases between. CDR1 is SGHRS, CDR2 YFSETQ, per germline. CDR3 in DNA: TGCGCCAGCAGCAATACCAGGGTGGGTGAAAAACTGTTTTTT. This gives the protein CASSNTRVGEKLFF.

The rearrangement uses TRBV4-1 and TRBJ2-7, with 11 nucleotides matching TRBD2. CDR1 is MGHRA, CDR2 YSYEKL, per germline. Trimming cost V 0 bases and J 9 bases; bases outside gene matches: 10. This CDR3 has 16 amino acids. CDR3 DNA: TGCGCCAGCAGCCAAGAACCTAGCGGGAGGCCGTATGGGCAGTACTTC. Translating it yields CASSQEPSGRPYGQYF.

This clone was counted a single time. The CDR3: CATSRDKGQGSETQYF. Here the CDR3 DNA reads TGTGCCACCAGCAGAGATAAAGGACAGGGGAGTGAGACCCAGTACTTC. The V gene is TRBV15, the J gene TRBJ2-5; 9 bases are a match to TRBD1. The germline gives CDR1 LNHNV, CDR2 YYDKDF (reference sequence). V was clipped by 0 bases and J by 5 bases; unmatched bases: 7. This CDR3 contains 16 residues.

The chain is built from TRBV4-2 and TRBJ1-5, with D perhaps matching TRBD1 (5 bases). The V end was cut by 0 bases, the J end by 9 bases, with 9 bases between. Germline CDR1 reads LGHNA; CDR2 reads YNFKEQ. The CDR3 is made up of 13 amino acids. The CDR3 DNA is TGTGCCAGCAGCCAAGATGGGGCCCCGCCCCAGCATTTT. The encoded protein is CASSQDGAPPQHF.

The V and J genes are TRBV29-1 and TRBJ2-7; the match to TRBD1 covers 7 bases. The CDR3 runs 13 residues. V dropped 6 bases and J dropped 2; count of bases not matched to a gene: 7. Per the germline V gene, CDR1 is SQVTM and CDR2 is ANQGSEA. DNA of the CDR3: TGCAGCGTAATGACAGGGAGTACCTACGAGCAGTACTTC. Amino acids: CSVMTGSTYEQYF.

This chain connects TRBV6-6 to TRBJ2-3; 7 bases map to TRBD2. The CDR3 is made up of 16 amino acids. CDR1 and CDR2 from the germline V gene are MNHNY and SVGAGI (reference sequence). Trimming took 3 bases from V and 6 from J; bases not matched to a gene: 12. CDR3: CASSYSSTGGTDTQYF. The CDR3 coding sequence is TGTGCCAGCAGTTATAGCTCGACGGGAGGAACGGATACGCAGTATTTT.

The chain recombines TRBV6-4 with TRBJ2-1; TRBD2 matches at 12 bases. Trimming removed 2 bases from V and 7 bases from J; junction bases left unmatched: 6. This CDR3 contains 16 residues. CDR1 MRHNA and CDR2 SNTAGT come from the germline V gene. CDR3: CASSDLPSGRGNEQFF. CDR3 nucleotide sequence: TGTGCCAGCAGTGACCTACCTAGCGGGAGGGGAAATGAGCAGTTCTTC.

The V call is TRBV7-9, the J call TRBJ2-7; TRBD2 is a possible D gene (5 bases). Per the germline V gene, CDR1 is SEHNR and CDR2 is FQNEAQ (reference sequence). The CDR3 extends over 14 amino acids. Between the trimmed V and J ends, which lost 7 bases and 4 bases, there was a span of 17 bases. The CDR3 region is CASTRTDKKYEQYF. As DNA, the CDR3 is TGTGCCAGCACCCGGACTGACAAGAAGTACGAGCAGTACTTC.

The chain combines TRBV5-1 with TRBJ2-1, with TRBD2 matching over 7 bases. Germline-derived CDR1 and CDR2 are SGHRS and YFSETQ. The CDR3 sequence is 15 residues long. V was pared by 0 bases and J by 8 bases, with 8 bases of the junction left unmatched. CDR3 sequence (DNA): TGCGCCAGCAGCTTGGACGGACTAGTCTTCGATGAGCAGTTCTTC. Amino acid sequence: CASSLDGLVFDEQFF.

This chain uses TRBV29-1 with TRBJ1-3, with D perhaps matching TRBD1 (5 bases). Germline CDR1 and CDR2: SQVTM and ANQGSEA. The length of the CDR3 is 13 residues. Trimming cost V 7 bases and J 4 bases, with 14 bases left between them. CDR3 in DNA: TGCAGCGGCCCAGGGCGAATCGGAAACACCATATATTTT. This encodes CSGPGRIGNTIYF.

The chain links TRBV11-3 to TRBJ2-7; 9 bases fit TRBD1. J was trimmed by 4 bases and V by 2 bases; bases with no gene match: 3. This CDR3 has 14 residues. Per germline, CDR1 SGHNT and CDR2 YENEEA. The CDR3 DNA follows: TGTGCCAGCAGCTTAAAACAGGGGGCGTACGAGCAGTACTTC. This codes for CASSLKQGAYEQYF.

The genes are TRBV5-4 and TRBJ2-3; TRBD2 matches at 7 bases. Trimming at V came to 2 bases and at J to 0 bases, leaving 3 bases not matched to a gene. The CDR3 spans 15 residues. Germline V gene sequence: CDR1 SGHNT, CDR2 YYREEE (reference sequence). DNA for the CDR3: TGTGCCAGCAGCTTTGGCGGGGGAAGCACAGATACGCAGTATTTT. This sequence encodes CASSFGGGSTDTQYF. Complete variable domain (other parts from reference TRBV5-4 and TRBJ2-3): ETGVTQSPTHLIKTRGQQVTLRCSSQSGHNTVSWYQQALGQGPQFIFQYYREEENGRGNFPPRFSGLQFPNYSSELNVNALELDDSALYLCASSFGGGSTDTQYFGPGTRLTVL.

This clone turned up a few times. V and J are TRBV27 and TRBJ1-1; perhaps TRBD1 as D (5 bases). This CDR3 spans 14 amino acids. CDR1 is MNHEY and CDR2 is SMNVEV in the germline V gene (reference sequence). The ends were cut back, 4 bases at V and 3 bases at J, with 12 bases in the middle. In DNA, the CDR3 is TGTGCCAGCAGTTCCGTCGACAGTTACACTGAAGCTTTCTTT. It yields the protein CASSSVDSYTEAFF.

V is TRBV4-1 and J is TRBJ1-5; 8 positions agree with TRBD1. The germline CDR1 and CDR2 sequences are MGHRA and YSYEKL. The ends lost 4 bases at V and 3 bases at J; junction bases unmatched: 5. This CDR3 has 15 residues. The CDR3 loop reads CASSLGTGYNQPQHF. The CDR3 coding sequence is TGCGCCAGCAGCCTAGGGACAGGCTACAATCAGCCCCAGCATTTT.

The chain carries TRBV10-1 and TRBJ1-2; D might be TRBD1 (5 bases). Germline assignment: CDR1 WNHNN and CDR2 SYGVQD (reference sequence). Trimming left V 5 bases short and J 4 bases short, with 11 bases between. CDR3 length equals 13 residues. CDR3 loop: CASSLDRPYGYTF. In DNA form, the CDR3 reads TGCGCCAGCAGTCTTGACAGACCCTATGGCTACACCTTC.

This clone is a singleton in its sample. The chain couples TRBV10-2 to TRBJ2-7, with 10 bases identical to TRBD1. The V gene's germline CDR1 is WSHSY and CDR2 SAAADI. V dropped 6 bases and J dropped 4; count of bases not matched to a gene: 6. The CDR3 spans 14 residues. CDR3 loop: CASRTGTGEYEQYF. For the CDR3, the DNA is TGCGCCAGCAGAACCGGGACAGGGGAATACGAGCAGTACTTC.

J is TRBJ2-2 and V is TRBV2; maybe TRBD1 (6 bases). The CDR3 totals 13 residues. V lost 9 bases and J 9 bases, leaving 17 bases between the germline ends. Germline CDR1 SNHLY, CDR2 FYNNEI. CDR3 in DNA: TGTGCCAGTAGAGGGGGTACCTCCCGGGAGCTGTTTTTT. This codes for CASRGGTSRELFF.

This chain uses TRBV7-6 with TRBJ1-4, with D perhaps TRBD1 (6 bases). The CDR3 consists of 18 residues. Germline CDR1 reads SGHVS; CDR2 reads FNYEAQ. Trimming took 3 bases from V and 3 from J, leaving 20 bases between them. CDR3 loop: CASSLRQARPSPNEKLFF. CDR3 bases: TGTGCCAGCAGCTTGCGACAGGCGAGGCCCTCGCCTAATGAAAAACTGTTTTTT.

The chain joins TRBV5-5 to TRBJ1-4; 7 bases align to TRBD1. Germline CDR1 and CDR2: SGHKS and YYEKEE (reference sequence). V shed 4 bases and J 10 bases; nucleotides not matched to a gene: 10. This CDR3 comprises 14 residues. The CDR3 DNA reads TGTGCCAGCAGCGGAGACAGGGTAGATGGAAAACTGTTTTTT. This sequence encodes CASSGDRVDGKLFF.

J is TRBJ2-7 and V is TRBV5-6; TRBD2 might be the D (6 bases). The CDR3 totals 15 residues. The V end lost 5 bases, the J end lost 6 bases, and 21 bases lay between the germline ends. Germline loops: CDR1 SGHDT, CDR2 YYEEEE. The CDR3 region has the DNA TGTGCCAGCAGACCGAACTTGCGGGGAAGGGGCGAGCAGTACTTC. Translated, it gives CASRPNLRGRGEQYF.

CDR3 sequence: CASSLWGGRSGNEQFF. The DNA for the CDR3 is TGTGCCAGCAGCTTATGGGGCGGGAGGTCCGGCAATGAGCAGTTCTTC. The V gene is TRBV7-2, the J gene TRBJ2-1, with 8 bases fitting TRBD2. Looked up from germline, CDR1 is SGHTA and CDR2 is FQGNSA. This CDR3 spans 16 amino acids. Trimming cost V 2 bases and J 6 bases; bases outside gene matches: 9.

For the CDR3, the DNA is TGCGCCAGCAGCTACGGACTAGCGGGACTCTCCTACGAGCAGTACTTC. Translated: CASSYGLAGLSYEQYF. The chain is built from TRBV4-1 and TRBJ2-7; 12 bases line up with TRBD2. The germline V gene has CDR1 MGHRA and CDR2 YSYEKL. This CDR3 region has 16 residues. Germline trimming cut 5 bases from V and 0 bases from J; bases unmatched to any gene: 5.

The rearrangement joins TRBV12-5 to TRBJ2-7, with no clear D. The V gene lost 2 bases and the J gene lost 5 bases, with 10 bases spanning the gap. The CDR3 contains 13 residues. The germline V gene encodes CDR1 LGHNT and CDR2 FRNRAP. CDR3 loop: CASGLSSQNEQYF. The CDR3 bases are TGTGCTAGTGGTTTGTCTTCACAAAACGAGCAGTACTTC.

This rearrangement joins TRBV27 to TRBJ2-1, with D possibly matching TRBD2 (5 bases). V lost 5 bases and J 2 bases, leaving 10 bases between the germline ends. The CDR3 is 14 amino acids. The germline V gene has CDR1 MNHEY and CDR2 SMNVEV (reference sequence). The CDR3, as DNA: TGTGCCAGCAGTCCTTTAGCGACCTACAATGAGCAGTTCTTC. The encoded protein is CASSPLATYNEQFF.

The V call is TRBV9, the J call TRBJ2-1, with D tentatively TRBD2 (5 bases). The CDR3 runs to 14 residues. The germline V gene encodes CDR1 SGDLS and CDR2 YYNGEE. V was trimmed by 0 bases and J by 5 bases, leaving 9 bases between them. DNA for the CDR3: TGTGCCAGCAGCGTAGGGGCGCGGGACAATGAGCAGTTCTTC. It translates to CASSVGARDNEQFF.

J is TRBJ2-2 and V is TRBV27, with 10 positions matching TRBD1. The V gene's germline CDR1 is MNHEY and CDR2 SMNVEV (reference sequence). V dropped 3 bases and J dropped 0; count of bases not matched to a gene: 4. This CDR3 is 17 amino acids long. Here the CDR3 DNA reads TGTGCCAGCAGTTTGGGACAGGGGCTATCGAACACCGGGGAGCTGTTTTTT. This translates into CASSLGQGLSNTGELFF.

V gene TRBV5-4 combines with J gene TRBJ1-2; 11 nucleotides align to TRBD1. The CDR3 has 15 residues. Germline-derived CDR1 and CDR2 are SGHNT and YYREEE (reference sequence). V shed 4 bases, J shed 4 bases, and the junction held 6 bases outside the gene matches. The CDR3 nucleotides read TGTGCCAGCAGCCTGGACAGGGGGCTGATCTATGGCTACACCTTC. Encoded protein: CASSLDRGLIYGYTF.

The rearrangement links TRBV5-6 to TRBJ2-5; 15 nucleotides agree with TRBD2. J lost 5 bases, V lost 4 bases, and 15 bases had no gene match. The CDR3 has 19 amino acids. Germline V CDR1 and CDR2: SGHDT, YYEEEE. The DNA of the CDR3 is TGTGCCAGCAGCCGATACGGGGGACTAGCGGGAGGAGTTGGGGAGACCCAGTACTTC. This encodes CASSRYGGLAGGVGETQYF.

The chain has TRBV6-5 and TRBJ1-4; TRBD1 matches at 10 bases. Germline lookup yields CDR1 MNHEY and CDR2 SVGAGI. The V segment lost 10 bases and the J segment 2 bases; nucleotides outside the gene matches: 7. The CDR3 spans 15 residues. CDR3: CATRDRGTTNEKLFF. The CDR3 region has the DNA TGTGCCACCCGGGACAGGGGAACGACTAATGAAAAACTGTTTTTT.